In this sample, the clone carrying this T cell receptor (beta chain) turned up a few times. The repertoire was sequenced with immunoSEQ multiplex PCR; TCRdb's copy has only in-frame clones and lacks some. Altogether roughly 260,000 clones are present, roughly 82% being singletons, with the ten largest covering roughly 4.7%. The record originates from a study of blood T cell repertoires in COVID-19. Sequencing was done on a sample of peripheral blood. The sequence derives from a woman in her seventies with acute or convalescent COVID-19.

CDR3 coding DNA: TGTGCCAGCAGTTATTTGGCAGGGGTACGTGGAAACACCATATATTTT. Its translation: CASSYLAGVRGNTIYF. J is TRBJ1-3 and V is TRBV6-5, with D possibly TRBD1 on 6 matching bases. The V end lost 3 bases, the J end lost 3 bases, and 15 bases lay between the germline ends. Germline CDR1 and CDR2: MNHEY and SVGAGI. This CDR3 contains 16 residues.